This TCR beta chain was profiled in a study of CXCR3-negative and CXCR3-positive naive CD8 T cells. Study conclusions and caveats: Hydrophobicity was higher for TRB CDR3s found in CXCR3-positive naive cells than in CXCR3-negative naive cells. Partly lower CXCR3 expression followed cryopreservation, and most assays relied on fresh PBMCs. Both naive subsets had comparably high diversity; memory CD8+ cells much lower.

UMI-labeled TRB cDNA libraries were prepared by 5' RACE. With the 5' RACE reads reprocessed, TCRdb shows one record per CDR3 protein and no DNA. The sample table sets out around 63,000 distinct CDR3 sequences. With regard to this clonotype: Antigen: not known.

CDR1 and CDR2 from the germline V gene are LNHDA and SQIVND (reference sequence). CDR3 length: 14 amino acids. Triplicates of about 270,000 cells were sorted from each CD8+ T cell subset. CD45RO-CCR7+CD27+CD95- expression identified naive CD8+ T cells. The material sequenced was naive CXCR3+ CD8+ T cells from blood. This sample's subset: CD45RO-CCR7+CD27+CD95- naive CD8+ T cells expressing CXCR3 (TNR3+). This chain links TRBV19 with TRBJ2-7; as DNA is missing, the TRBD1 call by TCRdb cannot be tested. The origin of this receptor is a human donor in good health. Some clones in this sample may be carry-over from other donors' samples. The CDR3: CASKPGQGIYEQYF.